A selection of T cell receptor beta chains follows, all from one sample in a study of T cells in Graves' hyperthyroidism and ophthalmopathy. TCRdb analysed the multiplex PCR reads with MiXCR anew, one entry per CDR3 protein. Of about 640,000 distinct CDR3 sequences listed, 20% to 25% are singletons. Sequenced material: blood. These receptors all stem from a man under 40 with Graves' ophthalmopathy. CDR3s include the opening cysteine and the closing phenylalanine or tryptophan. A D gene is named only where the DNA matches it firmly. Clone size appears in some rows only: once, few, many, or a class for an expanded clone.

V gene	D gene	clone size	J gene	CDR3 DNA	CDR3 protein
TRBV7-9	TRBD1	few	TRBJ2-7	TGTGCCAGCAGCTTAACAGGACAGGTCTACGAGCAGTACTTC	CASSLTGQVYEQYF
TRBV12-3/TRBV12-4	TRBD2	few	TRBJ2-3	TGTGCCATCAGCCCCCAGCAGGCGGGAGGGACAGATACGCAGTATTTT	CAISPQQAGGTDTQYF
TRBV6-2/TRBV6-3	NA	many	TRBJ2-7	TGTGCCAGCAGTTACTCCGGCGGGACCACCTACGAGCAGTACTTC	CASSYSGGTTYEQYF
TRBV28	NA	NA	TRBJ2-7	TGTGCCAGCAGGGCCCCGGACGAGCAGTACTTC	CASRAPDEQYF
TRBV6-5	NA	NA	TRBJ2-1	TGTGCCAGCAGTTACGTAGCGGGACAGGGCCACCACAATGAGCAGTTCTTC	CASSYVAGQGHHNEQFF
TRBV5-6	NA	NA	TRBJ2-7	TGTGCCAGCAGTTGGAACAGACACTACGAGCAGTACTTC	CASSWNRHYEQYF
TRBV12-3/TRBV12-4	TRBD2	NA	TRBJ2-3	TGTGCCAGCAGTTTTTGGGCGGGAGTCACAGATACGCAGTATTTT	CASSFWAGVTDTQYF
TRBV30	TRBD2	NA	TRBJ2-2	TGTGCCTGGAGAGTCCGGGCGGGAGGGTACACCGGGGAGCTGTTTTTT	CAWRVRAGGYTGELFF
TRBV3-1	TRBD1	NA	TRBJ1-2	TGTGCCAGCAGCCCGGACAGGACAGGCTACACCTTC	CASSPDRTGYTF
TRBV27	NA	many	TRBJ1-1	TGTGCCAGCAGTCTAGATAAGAACACTGAAGCTTTCTTT	CASSLDKNTEAFF
TRBV7-2	TRBD1	NA	TRBJ1-2	TGTGCCAGCAGCTTAGGGACAGGGCGGGATGGCTACACCTTC	CASSLGTGRDGYTF
TRBV4-2	NA	once	TRBJ2-3	TGTGCCAGCAGCGGCGGGTGGAGAGGAAGGACAGATACGCAGTATTTT	CASSGGWRGRTDTQYF
TRBV30	TRBD1	few	TRBJ1-1	TGTGCCTGGAGTACGGCCGGGACAGGGGGTTACGAAGCTTTCTTT	CAWSTAGTGGYEAFF
TRBV3-1	NA	NA	TRBJ1-5	TGTACCAGCAGCCAGGGCGGGAGCAATCAGCCCCAGCATTTT	CTSSQGGSNQPQHF
TRBV3-1	NA	once	TRBJ2-3	TGTGCCAGCAGCCAAGCAGTAGCAAGGACAGATACGCAGTATTTT	CASSQAVARTDTQYF
TRBV10-3	NA	NA	TRBJ2-7	TGTGCCATCACCGGAGGTTACCCCGGGACTGGAAACTACGAGCAGTACTTC	CAITGGYPGTGNYEQYF
TRBV20-1	TRBD1	few	TRBJ2-7	TGCAGTTTGACAGGGACCTACTACGAGCAGTACTTC	CSLTGTYYEQYF
TRBV28	NA	NA	TRBJ2-3	TGTGCCAGCAGATTAGGAATTGTGCGCGGAGCGAGCACAGATACGCAGTATTTT	CASRLGIVRGASTDTQYF
TRBV7-2	TRBD1	many	TRBJ2-7	TGTGCCAGCAGCTCCCGAGGACAGGGATCCTACGAGCAGTACTTC	CASSSRGQGSYEQYF
TRBV2	TRBD2	NA	TRBJ2-3	TGTGCCAGCAGTCTAGCGGGCCCTCATACTAGCACAGATACGCAGTATTTT	CASSLAGPHTSTDTQYF
TRBV20-1	NA	few	TRBJ2-2	TGCAGTGCTAGAGGCGGGCCTAACACCGGGGAGCTGTTTTTT	CSARGGPNTGELFF
TRBV20-1	NA	NA	TRBJ2-1	TGCAGTGCTAGAGATTATTCCGGTGGCGGCTCCTACAATGAGCAGTTCTTC	CSARDYSGGGSYNEQFF
TRBV11-2	NA	many	TRBJ1-2	TGTGCCAGCAGCTTTGGGTCCGGGGGCTCTGGCTACACCTTC	CASSFGSGGSGYTF
TRBV3-2	NA	NA	TRBJ1-1	TGTGCCAGCAGCCATACAGGGGACGCTTTCTTT	CASSHTGDAFF
TRBV12-3/TRBV12-4	TRBD2	many	TRBJ2-3	TGTGCCAGCAGTTCTCTAATAGCGGGACCCACAGATACGCAGTATTTT	CASSSLIAGPTDTQYF
TRBV10-2	NA	NA	TRBJ1-6	TGCGCCAGTCTCGAAGGGAGCTCCTATAATTCACCCCTCCACTTT	CASLEGSSYNSPLHF
TRBV27	TRBD2	NA	TRBJ2-1	TGTGCCAGCGGGAGGGCTGTGTACAATGAGCAGTTCTTC	CASGRAVYNEQFF
TRBV28	NA	NA	TRBJ1-5	TGTGCCAGCAGTGAGGATGACGTGCTCGTTAGGCCCCAGCATTTT	CASSEDDVLVRPQHF
TRBV27	NA	NA	TRBJ2-7	TGTGCCTGCAGTACGAAGGTCCCCTACGAGCAGTACTTC	CACSTKVPYEQYF
TRBV2	NA	many	TRBJ1-1	TGTGCCAGCACCGGGGGAAGGGTCGCGAACACTGAAGCTTTCTTT	CASTGGRVANTEAFF
TRBV30	NA	many	TRBJ1-1	TGTGCCTGGAGTGTACAAGGGGCGAGCACTGAAGCTTTCTTT	CAWSVQGASTEAFF
TRBV7-9	NA	NA	TRBJ2-4	TGTGCCAGCAGCTCTGGACCGGAAAACATTCAGTACTTC	CASSSGPENIQYF
TRBV28	NA	few	TRBJ1-5	TGTGCCAGCAGTTTGGATTTGGGGGGCACCCAGCCCCAGCATTTT	CASSLDLGGTQPQHF
TRBV28	NA	few	TRBJ1-5	TGTGCCAGCAGTTTTTTGATGAGGGTTAGCAATCAGCCCCAGCATTTT	CASSFLMRVSNQPQHF
TRBV20-1	NA	many	TRBJ2-7	TGCAGTGCTAGAGGCGTCAGGACAAGCTCCTACGAGCAGTACTTC	CSARGVRTSSYEQYF
TRBV12-3/TRBV12-4	NA	few	TRBJ2-1	TGTGCCAGCACCCCTTCGGACAATGAGCAGTTCTTC	CASTPSDNEQFF
TRBV7-2	NA	many	TRBJ1-4	TGTGCCAGCAGCCCGAGGGGAGGTGGAGGTGAAAAACTGTTTTTT	CASSPRGGGGEKLFF
TRBV7-9	NA	NA	TRBJ1-4	TGTGCCAGCAGCTTAGCCGAGAAGGGTGAAAAACTGTTTTTT	CASSLAEKGEKLFF
TRBV7-2	NA	NA	TRBJ2-2	TGTGCCAGCAGCTTATCAGGGAACACCGGGGAGCCGTTTTTT	CASSLSGNTGEPFF
TRBV20-1	TRBD2	NA	TRBJ2-5	TGCAGTGCTAGTGGGCCTAGCGGGAGTATATACCAAGAGACCCAGTACTTC	CSASGPSGSIYQETQYF
TRBV20-1	NA	NA	TRBJ2-7	TGCAGTGCCGGGGACATCTCCTACGAGCAGTACTTC	CSAGDISYEQYF
TRBV11-2	TRBD1	NA	TRBJ2-3	TGTGCCAGCAGCGGCGGCGAGACAGGGAGTAGCACAGATACGCAGTATTTT	CASSGGETGSSTDTQYF
TRBV19	NA	NA	TRBJ1-5	TGTGCCAGTACCCGACAGGCCTTTAGCAATCAGCCCCAGCATTTT	CASTRQAFSNQPQHF
TRBV14	TRBD2	few	TRBJ2-3	TGTGCCAGCAGTCTCGGCCCGACCCTAGCGGGCCCCACAGATACGCAGTATTTT	CASSLGPTLAGPTDTQYF
TRBV7-2	TRBD1	NA	TRBJ2-3	TGTGCCAGCAGCTTAGCCGGGACAGGAGGAGATACGCAGTATTTT	CASSLAGTGGDTQYF
TRBV7-9	TRBD2	NA	TRBJ2-3	TGTGCCAGCAGCTCAACTAGCGGGGGGACCACAGATACGCAGTATTTT	CASSSTSGGTTDTQYF
TRBV5-1	TRBD2	NA	TRBJ2-7	TGCGCCAGCAGCAGGACTAGCGGGAGGGACCCGAGCTCCTACGAGCAGTACTTC	CASSRTSGRDPSSYEQYF
TRBV3-1	TRBD2	NA	TRBJ2-1	TGTGCCAGCAGCCTAATGGAGCGGGAAGGGGAGTTCTTC	CASSLMEREGEFF
TRBV6-1	TRBD2	NA	TRBJ2-7	TGTGCCAGCAGAATCCGCGGGACTAGCGGCTACGAGCAGTACTTC	CASRIRGTSGYEQYF
TRBV7-3	TRBD2	NA	TRBJ2-1	TGTGCCAGCAGCCTGGTGAGCGGGAGTAATGAGCAGTTCTTC	CASSLVSGSNEQFF
TRBV29-1	TRBD2	NA	TRBJ2-7	TGCAGCGTCGTATCTAGCGGGTCGACCTACGAGCAGTACTTC	CSVVSSGSTYEQYF
TRBV6-1	TRBD2	NA	TRBJ2-6	TGTGCCAGCGGACTAGCGGGATATGGGGCCAACGTCCTGACTTTC	CASGLAGYGANVLTF